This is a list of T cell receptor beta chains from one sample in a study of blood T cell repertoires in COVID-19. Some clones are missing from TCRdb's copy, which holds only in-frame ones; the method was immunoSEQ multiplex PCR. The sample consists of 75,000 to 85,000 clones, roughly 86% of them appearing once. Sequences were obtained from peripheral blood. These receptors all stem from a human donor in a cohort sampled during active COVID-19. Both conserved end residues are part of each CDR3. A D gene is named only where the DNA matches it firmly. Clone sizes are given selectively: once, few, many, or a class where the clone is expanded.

cdr3_nt: TGTGCCAGCTCCACGGACAGGGTCCGTGGCTACACCTTC
cdr3_aa: CASSTDRVRGYTF
j_call: TRBJ1-2
v_call: TRBV7-9
clone_size: few
d_call: TRBD1

cdr3_nt: TGCAGCGTCACAGGGGATTACAATGAGCAGTTCTTC
cdr3_aa: CSVTGDYNEQFF
j_call: TRBJ2-1
v_call: TRBV29-1
clone_size: -
d_call: TRBD1

cdr3_nt: TGTGCCAGCTCACCAGTCACGGCTGGGGCCAACGTCCTGACTTTC
cdr3_aa: CASSPVTAGANVLTF
j_call: TRBJ2-6
v_call: TRBV18
clone_size: -
d_call: -

cdr3_nt: TGTGCCAGCTCAACCACACCCGGAAACACCATATATTTT
cdr3_aa: CASSTTPGNTIYF
j_call: TRBJ1-3
v_call: TRBV18
clone_size: once
d_call: -

cdr3_nt: TGTGCCAGCAGGGACAGGGACGGACAGCCCCAGCATTTT
cdr3_aa: CASRDRDGQPQHF
j_call: TRBJ1-5
v_call: TRBV12-3/TRBV12-4
clone_size: -
d_call: TRBD1

cdr3_nt: TGTGCCAGCAGCCAAGCAGTCTGGAACACTGAAGCTTTCTTT
cdr3_aa: CASSQAVWNTEAFF
j_call: TRBJ1-1
v_call: TRBV3-1/TRBV3-2
clone_size: -
d_call: -

cdr3_nt: TGTGCCAGCAGCAGTCTAGTTATCATAGATACGCAGTATTTT
cdr3_aa: CASSSLVIIDTQYF
j_call: TRBJ2-3
v_call: TRBV21-1
clone_size: -
d_call: -

cdr3_nt: TGTGCCATCAACGGACAGGGTCAGGGGTACGAGCAGTACTTC
cdr3_aa: CAINGQGQGYEQYF
j_call: TRBJ2-7
v_call: TRBV10-3
clone_size: -
d_call: TRBD1

cdr3_nt: TGCGCCAGCAGCCAAGATCTGACAGTTAGCTCTGGAAACACCATATATTTT
cdr3_aa: CASSQDLTVSSGNTIYF
j_call: TRBJ1-3
v_call: TRBV4-3
clone_size: once
d_call: -

cdr3_nt: TGTGCCAGCAGCTTTGACAGGGGCGGCCAGCCCCAGCATTTT
cdr3_aa: CASSFDRGGQPQHF
j_call: TRBJ1-5
v_call: TRBV7-9
clone_size: -
d_call: TRBD1

cdr3_nt: TGTGCCAGCAGCTCCCGTCAGGCTAGCGGGGGGCCTCGCACCGGGGAGCTGTTTTTT
cdr3_aa: CASSSRQASGGPRTGELFF
j_call: TRBJ2-2
v_call: TRBV11-2
clone_size: -
d_call: TRBD2

cdr3_nt: TGTGCCAGCAGACAACAGGGAGGGTCCTACAATGAGCAGTTCTTC
cdr3_aa: CASRQQGGSYNEQFF
j_call: TRBJ2-1
v_call: TRBV11-2
clone_size: -
d_call: -

cdr3_nt: TGTGCCAGTACAGGGGTAGGACCTAACTATGGCTACACCTTC
cdr3_aa: CASTGVGPNYGYTF
j_call: TRBJ1-2
v_call: TRBV6-5
clone_size: -
d_call: TRBD1

cdr3_nt: TGTGCCAGCAGTGAACAGGGGCTAGGCTACACCTTC
cdr3_aa: CASSEQGLGYTF
j_call: TRBJ1-2
v_call: TRBV9
clone_size: -
d_call: TRBD1

cdr3_nt: TGCGCCAGCAGCTTGGTCGGGGGGGGAGAGACCCAGTACTTC
cdr3_aa: CASSLVGGGETQYF
j_call: TRBJ2-5
v_call: TRBV5-1
clone_size: -
d_call: TRBD2

cdr3_nt: TGTGCCTGGAGTGCCCCTCGACAGCCGGAGGGGACGAGTGGAGAGCAGTACTTC
cdr3_aa: CAWSAPRQPEGTSGEQYF
j_call: TRBJ2-7
v_call: TRBV30
clone_size: -
d_call: -

cdr3_nt: TGTGCCAGCAGCCCGGTGCGGAATTCACCCCTCCACTTT
cdr3_aa: CASSPVRNSPLHF
j_call: TRBJ1-6
v_call: TRBV3-1/TRBV3-2
clone_size: -
d_call: -

cdr3_nt: TGTGCCAGCAGGTCGGGACTGGCCTCTGGAAACACCATATATTTT
cdr3_aa: CASRSGLASGNTIYF
j_call: TRBJ1-3
v_call: TRBV7-9
clone_size: -
d_call: -

cdr3_nt: TGTGCCAGCAGCCCCGGGACAAGCCCTTACAATGAGCAGTTCTTC
cdr3_aa: CASSPGTSPYNEQFF
j_call: TRBJ2-1
v_call: TRBV11-1
clone_size: -
d_call: -

cdr3_nt: TGTGCCAGCAGCGAGAGGGGGCAGACTGAAGCTTTCTTT
cdr3_aa: CASSERGQTEAFF
j_call: TRBJ1-1
v_call: TRBV9
clone_size: once
d_call: TRBD1

cdr3_nt: TGTGCCAGCAGTCGGACAGTTCGTTTTGAAGCTTTCTTT
cdr3_aa: CASSRTVRFEAFF
j_call: TRBJ1-1
v_call: TRBV27
clone_size: -
d_call: -

cdr3_nt: TGTGCCTCCGGGACAGGGGCATATAGCAATCAGCCCCAGCATTTT
cdr3_aa: CASGTGAYSNQPQHF
j_call: TRBJ1-5
v_call: TRBV6-5
clone_size: -
d_call: TRBD1

cdr3_nt: TGTGCCAGCAGCTTATTAATTGGGGGGATGGGAAGCGCTGAAGCTTTCTTT
cdr3_aa: CASSLLIGGMGSAEAFF
j_call: TRBJ1-1
v_call: TRBV11-2
clone_size: -
d_call: -

cdr3_nt: TGTGCCAGCAGCTTAGGGGACAGGGACCACTATGGCTACACCTTC
cdr3_aa: CASSLGDRDHYGYTF
j_call: TRBJ1-2
v_call: TRBV7-9
clone_size: -
d_call: TRBD1

cdr3_nt: TGTGCCAGCAGCCCCCTCGCCAGGGGAAATGAAGCTTTCTTT
cdr3_aa: CASSPLARGNEAFF
j_call: TRBJ1-1
v_call: TRBV3-1/TRBV3-2
clone_size: -
d_call: -

cdr3_nt: TGTGCCAGCAGTTCAGGACAGCCGTTCGCTGGCTACACCTTC
cdr3_aa: CASSSGQPFAGYTF
j_call: TRBJ1-2
v_call: TRBV27
clone_size: once
d_call: -

cdr3_nt: TGTGCCAGCAGCCCACGGGACTACGAGCAGTACTTC
cdr3_aa: CASSPRDYEQYF
j_call: TRBJ2-7
v_call: TRBV6-2/TRBV6-3
clone_size: few
d_call: -

cdr3_nt: TGTGCCAGCAGCTTAGCTGGAGGGGAGACCCAGTACTTC
cdr3_aa: CASSLAGGETQYF
j_call: TRBJ2-5
v_call: TRBV7-2
clone_size: -
d_call: -

cdr3_nt: TGTGCCAGCAGTCGTTATGGGGGGTGGGAGGAGACCCAGTACTTC
cdr3_aa: CASSRYGGWEETQYF
j_call: TRBJ2-5
v_call: TRBV9
clone_size: -
d_call: -

cdr3_nt: TGTGCCAGCAGTTCCCGGGTCACGGGGGGGCCGGGGGAGCTGTTTTTT
cdr3_aa: CASSSRVTGGPGELFF
j_call: TRBJ2-2
v_call: TRBV6-6
clone_size: -
d_call: TRBD2

cdr3_nt: TGTGCCAGCAGTGAGGGCTACCTGGAGCAGTACTTC
cdr3_aa: CASSEGYLEQYF
j_call: TRBJ2-7
v_call: TRBV2
clone_size: -
d_call: -

cdr3_nt: TGTGCCGCTCAGTCAGGGGTCTCCGAGCAGTACTTC
cdr3_aa: CAAQSGVSEQYF
j_call: TRBJ2-7
v_call: TRBV10-3
clone_size: -
d_call: -

cdr3_nt: TGTGCCACCAGAGAAGGGGCGACAGGGTTTCTCCCCCTCCACTTT
cdr3_aa: CATREGATGFLPLHF
j_call: TRBJ1-6
v_call: TRBV15
clone_size: -
d_call: TRBD1

cdr3_nt: TGTGCCAGCAGCTTGGAACAGGGGGCCTTCGATCAGCCCCAGCATTTT
cdr3_aa: CASSLEQGAFDQPQHF
j_call: TRBJ1-5
v_call: TRBV7-8
clone_size: few
d_call: TRBD1

cdr3_nt: TGTGCCAGCAGCCCCCTCCCGGCGGGGGCTTCGAACACCGGGGAGCTGTTTTTT
cdr3_aa: CASSPLPAGASNTGELFF
j_call: TRBJ2-2
v_call: TRBV7-3
clone_size: -
d_call: -

cdr3_nt: TGTGCCAGCAGCTCTCTCCCAGGTGGTTCTGGCTACACCTTC
cdr3_aa: CASSSLPGGSGYTF
j_call: TRBJ1-2
v_call: TRBV7-9
clone_size: -
d_call: -

cdr3_nt: TGTGCCAGCAGTTTAAGGCTAGCGGGGGGGGGTGAGCAGTTCTTC
cdr3_aa: CASSLRLAGGGEQFF
j_call: TRBJ2-1
v_call: TRBV27
clone_size: -
d_call: TRBD2

cdr3_nt: TGTGCCAGCAGTGACGGTGCAGGGAATCAGCCCCAGCATTTT
cdr3_aa: CASSDGAGNQPQHF
j_call: TRBJ1-5
v_call: TRBV2
clone_size: -
d_call: -

cdr3_nt: TGTGCCAGCAGTGTGGGACAGACAACTAATGAAAAACTGTTTTTT
cdr3_aa: CASSVGQTTNEKLFF
j_call: TRBJ1-4
v_call: TRBV2
clone_size: -
d_call: TRBD1

cdr3_nt: TGTGCCAGCAGCCCAGACAGGGGCATCGACAATGAGCAGTTCTTC
cdr3_aa: CASSPDRGIDNEQFF
j_call: TRBJ2-1
v_call: TRBV11-1
clone_size: -
d_call: TRBD1

cdr3_nt: TGTGCCAGCAGTTGGACCAAGGGGGGGGCGAGTGAAAAACTGTTTTTT
cdr3_aa: CASSWTKGGASEKLFF
j_call: TRBJ1-4
v_call: TRBV7-9
clone_size: -
d_call: -

cdr3_nt: TGTGCCAGCAGCTTGGACAGTCCCCGCTCTGGAAACACCATATATTTT
cdr3_aa: CASSLDSPRSGNTIYF
j_call: TRBJ1-3
v_call: TRBV5-5
clone_size: -
d_call: -

cdr3_nt: TGTGCCAGCAGTGAACGGGAGGGTGGAGGGTACGAGCAGTACTTC
cdr3_aa: CASSEREGGGYEQYF
j_call: TRBJ2-7
v_call: TRBV2
clone_size: -
d_call: TRBD2

cdr3_nt: TGTGCCAGCAGCCTAAGTGAGGTTGTTGATTCACCCCTCCACTTT
cdr3_aa: CASSLSEVVDSPLHF
j_call: TRBJ1-6
v_call: TRBV7-2
clone_size: -
d_call: -

cdr3_nt: TGTGCCAGCAGTTATCTCGCTGAGGGATCCCACAATGAGCAGTTCTTC
cdr3_aa: CASSYLAEGSHNEQFF
j_call: TRBJ2-1
v_call: TRBV6-2/TRBV6-3
clone_size: -
d_call: -

cdr3_nt: TGTGCCAGCAGTGTTTCAGGGGAATTCGGCTACACCTTC
cdr3_aa: CASSVSGEFGYTF
j_call: TRBJ1-2
v_call: TRBV2
clone_size: -
d_call: -

cdr3_nt: TGTGCCAGCTCACTGGCACAGACGAACACTGAAGCTTTCTTT
cdr3_aa: CASSLAQTNTEAFF
j_call: TRBJ1-1
v_call: TRBV18
clone_size: once
d_call: -

cdr3_nt: TGTGCCAGCAGCTCAACCATTGGGACTAGTGTAGAGACCCAGTACTTC
cdr3_aa: CASSSTIGTSVETQYF
j_call: TRBJ2-5
v_call: TRBV11-2
clone_size: -
d_call: TRBD2

cdr3_nt: TGCGCCAGCAGCTTGTCTGCCAGCTACGAGCAGTACTTC
cdr3_aa: CASSLSASYEQYF
j_call: TRBJ2-7
v_call: TRBV5-1
clone_size: once
d_call: -

cdr3_nt: TGTGCCAGCAGCGTAGCTTCGGGGGGCAAAGATACGCAGTATTTT
cdr3_aa: CASSVASGGKDTQYF
j_call: TRBJ2-3
v_call: TRBV9
clone_size: -
d_call: -

cdr3_nt: TGTGCTAGTGGTTCCGGGACAGGGGTACCCTATGGCTACACCTTC
cdr3_aa: CASGSGTGVPYGYTF
j_call: TRBJ1-2
v_call: TRBV12-5
clone_size: -
d_call: TRBD1

cdr3_nt: TGTGCCACCAGCAGAGGGGACAGGCCACCAGCTGTGGAGCAGTACTTC
cdr3_aa: CATSRGDRPPAVEQYF
j_call: TRBJ2-7
v_call: TRBV15
clone_size: once
d_call: TRBD1

cdr3_nt: TGTGCCAGCGAAGGGGACTCTGGAAACACCATATATTTT
cdr3_aa: CASEGDSGNTIYF
j_call: TRBJ1-3
v_call: TRBV3-1/TRBV3-2
clone_size: -
d_call: -